These 5 T cell receptor beta chains share one sample of origin, sequenced in a study of CD8+ T cells in alopecia areata. Isolated RNA was reverse transcribed into cDNA used as the sequencing template. This table comes from immunoSEQ multiplex PCR, and its TCRdb copy is limited to in-frame clones, with some not included. The table shows some 110,000 clones, with 35% to 40% occurring only once. The sequenced sample was CD4+ T cells sorted from blood. Receptor source: a human donor with alopecia areata.

This chain's CDR3 is CSAIQGGLVEQYF. CDR3 DNA sequence: TGCAGCGCGATACAGGGAGGACTGGTAGAGCAGTACTTC. V is TRBV29-1 and J is TRBJ2-7; perhaps D is TRBD1 or TRBD2 (6 bases each). The germline V gene encodes CDR1 SQVTM and CDR2 ANQGSEA. Trimming removed 7 bases at V and 7 bases at J, with 20 bases between. This CDR3 has 13 amino acids.

In its sample, this clone was seen once. This chain connects TRBV2 to TRBJ1-5; D gene ambiguous. V shed 5 bases and J shed 1 base, with 12 bases lying between them. The CDR3 length is 15 residues. From germline, CDR1 is SNHLY and CDR2 FYNNEI. The CDR3 sequence is CASSRRGLSNQPQHF. The CDR3 bases are TGTGCCAGCAGTAGACGGGGTTTGAGCAATCAGCCCCAGCATTTT. The full variable domain, with the rest looked up from reference TRBV2 and TRBJ1-5, is EPEVTQTPSHQVTQMGQEVILRCVPISNHLYFYWYRQILGQKVEFLVSFYNNEISEKSEIFDDQFSVERPDGSNFTLKIRSTKLEDSAMYFCASSRRGLSNQPQHFGDGTRLSIL.

The chain is built from TRBV27 and TRBJ2-5; TRBD1 matches 7 bases. The closer fit of TRBJ2-7 to the DNA end suggests the J call may be wrong. In germline, CDR1 is MNHEY, CDR2 SMNVEV (reference sequence). The CDR3 runs to 13 residues. CDR3 in amino acids: CASSRQGSYEQYF. The DNA for the CDR3 is TGTGCCAGCAGCCGACAGGGATCCTACGAGCAGTACTTC.

This chain uses TRBV6-6 with TRBJ2-1; TRBD1 matches at 9 bases. The CDR3 spans 15 residues. Germline trimming cut 4 bases from V and 6 bases from J; bases unmatched to any gene: 7. Germline V gene data show CDR1 as MNHNY and CDR2 as SVGAGI (reference sequence). The CDR3 region is CASSLQGAPSNEQFF. CDR3 sequence (DNA): TGTGCCAGCAGTTTACAGGGGGCTCCCAGCAATGAGCAGTTCTTC.

This sequence joins TRBV19 and TRBJ1-2; D unclear. The V gene lost 7 bases and the J gene lost 0 bases, with 15 bases spanning the gap. The germline V gene has CDR1 LNHDA and CDR2 SQIVND (reference sequence). The CDR3 extends over 15 amino acids. The CDR3: CASKKKSDPNYGYTF. The CDR3 DNA sequence: TGTGCCAGTAAGAAGAAGTCGGATCCTAACTATGGCTACACCTTC.